The 23 T cell receptor beta chains below were found in one sample sequenced in a study of post-analysis software for immune sequencing data. The study's findings and limits: In patients, five or six TRBV segments were more frequent than in controls, with TRBV5-6, TRBV5-1 and TRBV20-1 among them.

The antigens of these receptors remain unknown. Unique molecular identifiers had been added to the TCR beta cDNA libraries. One entry per CDR3 protein, called by TCRdb with MiXCR from the PCR reads. The table lists fewer than 900,000 distinct CDR3 sequences, 35% to 55% of them singletons. Sequenced: blood. Receptors were obtained from a girl aged 10-17 years with multiple sclerosis.

The rearrangement uses TRBV20-1 and TRBJ2-5; 9 bases fit TRBD2. The germline gives CDR1 DFQATT, CDR2 SNEGSKA (reference sequence). The CDR3 totals 16 residues. With 0 bases clipped from V and 5 bases from J, the junction kept 10 bases outside the gene matches. The CDR3: CSAREVGGREMETQYF. Written as DNA, the CDR3 is TGCAGTGCTAGAGAAGTCGGCGGGAGGGAGATGGAGACCCAGTACTTC.

The rearrangement joins TRBV28 to TRBJ2-5; tentatively, D is TRBD1 (5 bases). The CDR3 runs 16 residues. Trimming stripped 6 bases from V and 2 bases from J, with 19 bases between. In germline, CDR1 is MDHEN, CDR2 SYDVKM. The CDR3 here is CASSTQGGAGQETQYF. CDR3 nucleotide sequence: TGTGCCAGCAGCACCCAGGGTGGGGCTGGACAAGAGACCCAGTACTTC.

In this sample, this clonotype turned up a few times. The CDR3 here is CASSPGLVQDEQFF. Here the CDR3 DNA reads TGCGCCAGCAGCCCTGGACTAGTGCAAGATGAGCAGTTCTTC. The chain carries TRBV5-1 and TRBJ2-1; 7 positions agree with TRBD2. The V gene's germline CDR1 is SGHRS and CDR2 YFSETQ. The CDR3 length is 14 residues. The V segment lost 4 bases and the J segment 8 bases; nucleotides outside the gene matches: 9.

V and J are TRBV28 and TRBJ1-1, with unresolved D. CDR1 MDHEN and CDR2 SYDVKM come from the germline V gene. The CDR3 extends over 13 amino acids. Between the trimmed V and J ends, which lost 6 bases and 4 bases, there was a span of 12 bases. CDR3 loop: CASRLPLATEAFF. CDR3 nucleotides: TGTGCCAGCAGGCTCCCCCTAGCCACTGAAGCTTTCTTT.

The chain uses TRBV7-2 and TRBJ1-2, with TRBD1 matching 9 bases. This CDR3 region has 13 residues. Germline V gene lookup returns CDR1 SGHTA and CDR2 FQGNSA. V lost 5 bases, J lost 6 bases, and 4 bases stayed unmatched. The CDR3 here is CASSRDRGDGYTF. The CDR3 DNA reads as TGTGCCAGCAGCCGCGACAGGGGGGATGGCTACACCTTC.

The V call is TRBV27, the J call TRBJ2-1; D remains ambiguous. The CDR3 totals 14 residues. Trimming removed 3 bases from V and 4 bases from J, with 10 bases in between. Per the germline V gene, CDR1 is MNHEY and CDR2 is SMNVEV (reference sequence). CDR3 DNA sequence: TGTGCCAGCAGTTTCGGCGGCAGATACAATGAGCAGTTCTTC. This gives the protein CASSFGGRYNEQFF.

This clonotype was found a few times. The chain links TRBV11-2 to TRBJ1-1; the D gene is possibly TRBD1 (5 bases). Trimming left V 5 bases short and J 4 bases short, with 23 bases between. The CDR3 sequence is 17 residues long. Germline V gene sequence: CDR1 SGHAT, CDR2 FQNNGV. This chain's CDR3 is CASSHPSGTPARTEAFF. The CDR3 coding sequence is TGTGCCAGCAGCCATCCATCCGGGACCCCCGCACGCACTGAAGCTTTCTTT. Filled out from reference TRBV11-2 and TRBJ1-1, the complete variable domain reads EAGVAQSPRYKIIEKRQSVAFWCNPISGHATLYWYQQILGQGPKLLIQFQNNGVVDDSQLPKDRFSAERLKGVDSTLKIQPAKLEDSAVYLCASSHPSGTPARTEAFFGQGTRLTVV.

V is TRBV11-2 and J is TRBJ1-4, with D perhaps matching TRBD1 (6 bases). V was clipped by 7 bases and J by 2 bases, with 17 bases between them. The CDR3 totals 16 residues. Germline V gene data show CDR1 as SGHAT and CDR2 as FQNNGV. CDR3 loop: CASTRIGGRTNEKLFF. The CDR3 DNA reads TGTGCCAGCACCAGGATCGGGGGGCGGACTAATGAAAAACTGTTTTTT. The complete variable domain, with remaining parts taken from reference TRBV11-2 and TRBJ1-4, reads EAGVAQSPRYKIIEKRQSVAFWCNPISGHATLYWYQQILGQGPKLLIQFQNNGVVDDSQLPKDRFSAERLKGVDSTLKIQPAKLEDSAVYLCASTRIGGRTNEKLFFGSGTQLSVL.

This clonotype has just a few counts. V is TRBV6-5 and J is TRBJ2-7; TRBD1 matches at 7 bases. The CDR3 length is 13 residues. Per germline, CDR1 MNHEY and CDR2 SVGAGI. V was pared by 7 bases and J by 0 bases, with 3 bases of the junction left unmatched. The CDR3 reads CASIGQDSYEQYF. The CDR3 DNA sequence: TGTGCCAGCATCGGACAGGACTCCTACGAGCAGTACTTC.

The chain joins TRBV27 to TRBJ2-6, with a possible D match to TRBD1 (5 bases). CDR3 length equals 15 residues. Germline CDR1 is MNHEY and CDR2 is SMNVEV (reference sequence). The V and J ends lost 5 bases and 3 bases respectively, with 11 bases between them. The CDR3 DNA reads TGTGCCAGCAGTCCTCCAGGGCTTGGGGCCAACGTCCTGACTTTC. This codes for CASSPPGLGANVLTF.

J is TRBJ1-4 and V is TRBV20-1; 7 bases are a match to TRBD1. Germline CDR1 is DFQATT and CDR2 is SNEGSKA (reference sequence). The CDR3 has 13 residues. With V trimmed by 5 bases and J by 8 bases, 8 bases remained unmatched. The CDR3 region is CSAARDSREKLFF. CDR3 DNA: TGCAGTGCTGCCCGGGACAGTCGGGAAAAACTGTTTTTT.

This clonotype was found a few times. The chain has TRBV2 and TRBJ1-5; 7 positions match TRBD1. V shed 4 bases and J 4 bases; nucleotides not matched to a gene: 4. The CDR3 spans 14 residues. Germline CDR1 and CDR2: SNHLY and FYNNEI. CDR3 in DNA: TGTGCCAGCAGTGGGGGACAGCTGAATCAGCCCCAGCATTTT. It encodes CASSGGQLNQPQHF.

The gene calls are TRBV3-1 and TRBJ1-1, with no clear D. Germline loops: CDR1 LGHDT, CDR2 YNNKEL (reference sequence). Trimming shortened V by 0 bases and J by 5 bases, and 10 bases separated the two germline ends. The CDR3 contains 14 residues. The CDR3 spells CASSQDPGSTEAFF. For the CDR3, the DNA is TGTGCCAGCAGCCAAGATCCCGGGTCTACTGAAGCTTTCTTT.

This clonotype turned up a few times. The chain carries TRBV5-5 and TRBJ2-5; no clear D. From germline, CDR1 is SGHKS and CDR2 YYEKEE (reference sequence). The V end lost 5 bases, the J end lost 5 bases, and 7 bases lay between the germline ends. CDR3 size: 11 residues. The DNA for the CDR3 is TGTGCCAGCAGATTAACTGAGACCCAGTACTTC. It encodes CASRLTETQYF.

This clonotype has at least ten counts. The chain joins TRBV20-1 to TRBJ2-1, with a weak D call TRBD2 (6 bases). CDR1 is DFQATT and CDR2 is SNEGSKA in the germline V gene (reference sequence). The ends were cut back, 3 bases at V and 6 bases at J, with 9 bases in the middle. The CDR3 covers 12 residues. The CDR3 DNA is TGCAGTGCTAGGGGTAGCGGCAATGAGCAGTTCTTC. Amino acids: CSARGSGNEQFF.

The V gene is TRBV29-1, the J gene TRBJ2-3; the D gene is possibly TRBD1 (6 bases). The germline V gene has CDR1 SQVTM and CDR2 ANQGSEA. V shed 4 bases and J shed 0 bases, with 11 bases lying between them. The CDR3 covers 14 residues. For the CDR3, the DNA is TGCAGCGTTGGTCCAACAGGGAGCACAGATACGCAGTATTTT. It encodes CSVGPTGSTDTQYF.

V gene TRBV30 combines with J gene TRBJ2-1, with TRBD2 identical over 14 bases. There are 18 residues in the CDR3. With V trimmed by 4 bases and J by 6 bases, 14 bases remained unmatched. Germline lookup yields CDR1 GTSNPN and CDR2 SVGIG (reference sequence). CDR3 amino acids: CAWKAGTSGSKRFNEQFF. The CDR3 bases are TGTGCCTGGAAGGCCGGGACTAGCGGGAGTAAGAGGTTCAATGAGCAGTTCTTC. The entire variable domain, with the rest obtained from reference TRBV30 and TRBJ2-1, is as follows: SQTIHQWPATLVQPVGSPLSLECTVEGTSNPNLYWYRQAAGRGLQLLFYSVGIGQISSEVPQNLSASRPQDRQFILSSKKLLLSDSGFYLCAWKAGTSGSKRFNEQFFGPGTRLTVL.

V usage is TRBV11-2 and J usage is TRBJ2-7; TRBD1 matches 7 bases. The CDR3 contains 18 residues. Looked up from germline, CDR1 is SGHAT and CDR2 is FQNNGV. Trimming took 1 base from V and 6 from J; bases not matched to a gene: 18. As DNA, the CDR3 is TGTGCCAGCAGCTTAGCAGTGGGGACAGCGCACCGAGTTTGCGAGCAGTACTTC. Its translation: CASSLAVGTAHRVCEQYF.

This chain connects TRBV18 to TRBJ2-7; TRBD1 aligns across 7 bases. The J call could be wrong; TRBJ2-5 is a better fit for the DNA end. CDR1 is KGHSH and CDR2 is LQKENI in the germline V gene. CDR3 size: 16 residues. DNA for the CDR3: TGTGCCAGCTCACCATTGGATAGGGGGCTTCAAGAGACCCAGTACTTC. Amino acid sequence: CASSPLDRGLQETQYF.

This clonotype was seen a few times. The V gene is TRBV7-3, the J gene TRBJ2-1; tentative D call: TRBD2 (6 bases). Germline CDR1 is SGHTA and CDR2 is FQGTGA. Trimming stripped 5 bases from V and 8 bases from J, with 16 bases between. CDR3 size: 14 residues. The CDR3 coding sequence is TGTGCCAGCAGCCCCGTGGGGGGTGACTATGAGCAGTTCTTC. Translating it yields CASSPVGGDYEQFF. Together with reference TRBV7-3 and TRBJ2-1, the CDR3 gives the full variable domain: GAGVSQTPSNKVTEKGKYVELRCDPISGHTALYWYRQSLGQGPEFLIYFQGTGAADDSGLPNDRFFAVRPEGSVSTLKIQRTERGDSAVYLCASSPVGGDYEQFFGPGTRLTVL.

The gene calls are TRBV24-1 and TRBJ2-5; TRBD1 is a possible D gene (5 bases). This CDR3 is 15 amino acids long. V dropped 2 bases and J dropped 1 base, with 10 bases sitting between them. Germline CDR1 is KGHDR and CDR2 is SFDVKD. The CDR3 DNA reads TGTGCCACCAGTGATTCGCGACAGATCCAAGAGACCCAGTACTTC. This translates into CATSDSRQIQETQYF.

The rearrangement joins TRBV7-9 to TRBJ2-6; D ambiguous. CDR1 SEHNR and CDR2 FQNEAQ come from the germline V gene (reference sequence). This CDR3 region has 13 residues. Trimming stripped 5 bases from V and 3 bases from J, with 5 bases between. CDR3 bases: TGTGCCAGCAGCGCGGATGGGGCCAACGTCCTGACTTTC. Amino acids: CASSADGANVLTF. The variable domain in full, completed from reference TRBV7-9 and TRBJ2-6, reads DTGVSQNPRHKITKRGQNVTFRCDPISEHNRLYWYRQTLGQGPEFLTYFQNEAQLEKSRLLSDRFSAERPKGSFSTLEIQRTEQGDSAMYLCASSADGANVLTFGAGSRLTVL.

V gene TRBV15 combines with J gene TRBJ2-3; D unresolved. The CDR3 is 13 residues long. V was cut by 0 bases and J by 4 bases, with 5 bases left in between. CDR1 LNHNV and CDR2 YYDKDF come from the germline V gene (reference sequence). CDR3 DNA sequence: TGTGCCACCAGCAGAGATATGGCAGATACGCAGTATTTT. It translates to CATSRDMADTQYF.